The next 17 T cell receptor beta chains were all read from a single sample in a study of OX40 agonist ivuxolimab in advanced cancers. The data were produced by immunoSEQ multiplex PCR, yet TCRdb's version contains in-frame clones alone and is incomplete. The sample lists some 60,000 clones, about nine tenths occurring once. This material consisted of CD4+ or CD8+ T cells sorted from blood, taken in a trial of the OX40 agonist ivuxolimab. The receptors shown here come from an adult with an advanced solid tumor such as melanoma, head and neck, liver or kidney cancer.

This sequence joins TRBV6-1 and TRBJ2-7, with D perhaps TRBD1 or TRBD2 (7 bases each). Germline V gives CDR1 MNHNS, CDR2 SASEGT. Trimming took off 6 bases at V and 4 bases at J, with 13 bases between the two ends. CDR3 length: 13 residues. CDR3 DNA sequence: TGTGCCAGCAGGAGCAGGGGGGGGTACGAGCAGTACTTC. Translating it yields CASRSRGGYEQYF.

V usage is TRBV27 and J usage is TRBJ1-5, with D unresolved. The CDR3 runs to 22 residues. Germline V gene data show CDR1 as MNHEY and CDR2 as SMNVEV (reference sequence). Trimming cost V 2 bases and J 1 base, with 30 bases left between them. The CDR3 region has the DNA TGTGCCAGCAGTTTAGGTTTGCAGTTAGACAAGGTCGATCGGTGGAGCAATCAGCCCCAGCATTTT. Translating gives CASSLGLQLDKVDRWSNQPQHF.

The chain has TRBV4-1 and TRBJ1-1; 7 bases map to TRBD1. The CDR3 contains 16 residues. CDR1 and CDR2 from the germline V gene are MGHRA and YSYEKL. With V trimmed by 5 bases and J by 0 bases, 9 bases remained unmatched. The CDR3 DNA reads TGCGCCAGCAGCTCGTGGGACAGCACCTTGAACACTGAAGCTTTCTTT. Its translation: CASSSWDSTLNTEAFF.

This clone was counted a single time. This sequence joins TRBV19 and TRBJ2-2; a weak D match, TRBD2 (5 bases). Germline V gives CDR1 LNHDA, CDR2 SQIVND (reference sequence). The CDR3 covers 16 residues. V gave up 3 bases and J gave up 3 bases, with 14 bases separating them. The CDR3 nucleotides are TGTGCCAGTAGTATGGACGGTCTGGGAGACACCGGGGAGCTGTTTTTT. It translates to CASSMDGLGDTGELFF.

V is TRBV9 and J is TRBJ2-1, with D perhaps TRBD2 (6 bases). Germline CDR1 and CDR2: SGDLS and YYNGEE. The CDR3 runs to 15 residues. V was clipped by 0 bases and J by 0 bases, with 7 bases between them. Written as DNA, the CDR3 is TGTGCCAGCAGCGTAGCGGGACTCTCCTACAATGAGCAGTTCTTC. It codes for CASSVAGLSYNEQFF. Filled out from reference TRBV9 and TRBJ2-1, the complete variable domain reads DSGVTQTPKHLITATGQRVTLRCSPRSGDLSVYWYQQSLDQGLQFLIQYYNGEERAKGNILERFSAQQFPDLHSELNLSSLELGDSALYFCASSVAGLSYNEQFFGPGTRLTVL.

This sequence joins TRBV4-2 and TRBJ2-2; TRBD1 aligns across 9 bases. Germline CDR1 is LGHNA and CDR2 is YNFKEQ. This CDR3 has 17 amino acids. J was trimmed by 6 bases and V by 4 bases; bases with no gene match: 12. Here the CDR3 DNA reads TGTGCCAGCAGCCCGGTGGACGGGACAGGGTACGCCGGGGAGCTGTTTTTT. This sequence encodes CASSPVDGTGYAGELFF.

The CDR3 reads CASTGTGLPQETQYF. CDR3 nucleotide sequence: TGTGCCAGCACCGGGACAGGACTACCCCAAGAGACCCAGTACTTC. This chain links TRBV6-1 with TRBJ2-5; 8 nucleotides match TRBD1. Germline V lookup: CDR1 MNHNS, CDR2 SASEGT. V lost 7 bases and J lost 1; bases outside the gene matches: 8. The CDR3 is made up of 15 amino acids.

Note on this clone: The same CDR3 can be traced to other DNA sequences in this sample. The rearrangement uses TRBV5-5 and TRBJ2-7; 7 bases line up with TRBD2. Germline CDR1 reads SGHKS; CDR2 reads YYEKEE (reference sequence). The V segment lost 0 bases and the J segment 4 bases; nucleotides outside the gene matches: 1. This CDR3 contains 13 residues. The CDR3, as DNA: TGTGCCAGCAGCTTGGGGGGACTATACGAGCAGTACTTC. Translation: CASSLGGLYEQYF.

Regarding this clone: The junction departs from germline at one end; a sequencing error may be responsible. The V call is TRBV7-9, the J call TRBJ2-5; 7 bases line up with TRBD2. CDR3 length equals 18 residues. Germline CDR1 is SEHNR and CDR2 is FQNEAQ (reference sequence). The CDR3 loop is CASSQTNPVSSSGLTKYF. DNA for the CDR3: TGTGCCAGCAGCCAGACCAACCCCGTCTCTTCTAGCGGTTTGACCAAGTACTTC.

The rearrangement links TRBV9 to TRBJ2-3; unclear D gene. The V and J ends lost 3 bases and 6 bases respectively, with 11 bases between them. This CDR3 contains 13 residues. Per germline, CDR1 SGDLS and CDR2 YYNGEE. CDR3 protein: CASSEDGEDTQYF. The CDR3 coding sequence is TGTGCCAGCAGCGAGGATGGTGAGGATACGCAGTATTTT.

This chain links TRBV19 with TRBJ2-1; the match to TRBD2 covers 8 bases. The length of the CDR3 is 16 residues. Trimming removed 6 bases from V and 9 bases from J; junction bases left unmatched: 16. Germline-derived CDR1 and CDR2 are LNHDA and SQIVND (reference sequence). The CDR3 sequence is CASSLPVGSGIVEQFF. DNA for the CDR3: TGTGCCAGTAGCCTGCCAGTTGGTAGCGGGATAGTTGAGCAGTTCTTC.

The J gene is TRBJ2-3, the V gene TRBV7-6; 9 bases match TRBD1. This CDR3 is 15 amino acids long. V lost 5 bases, J lost 6 bases, and 9 bases stayed unmatched. Per germline, CDR1 SGHVS and CDR2 FNYEAQ. This CDR3 reads CASSLGQGRVDTQYF. For the CDR3, the DNA is TGTGCCAGCAGCCTAGGACAGGGGCGGGTGGATACGCAGTATTTT.

The chain has TRBV11-2 and TRBJ2-2; D may be TRBD1 (6 bases). V lost 0 bases, J lost 1 base, and 9 bases lay in between. Germline assignment: CDR1 SGHAT and CDR2 FQNNGV. This CDR3 is 16 amino acids long. Written as DNA, the CDR3 is TGTGCCAGCAGCTTAGAGGGGACATGGAACACCGGGGAGCTGTTTTTT. This gives the protein CASSLEGTWNTGELFF.

The CDR3 coding sequence is TGTGCCAGCAGGTTGGGACAGGGGACCCCTGAAGCTTTCTTT. This sequence encodes CASRLGQGTPEAFF. This chain joins TRBV6-1 and TRBJ1-1; 10 nucleotides match TRBD1. V lost 6 bases to trimming and J lost 6 bases; unmatched junction nucleotides: 7. Germline V gives CDR1 MNHNS, CDR2 SASEGT. The CDR3 runs 14 residues.

The chain employs TRBV9 and TRBJ1-1; D is ambiguous. The CDR3 consists of 13 residues. The V gene's germline CDR1 is SGDLS and CDR2 YYNGEE. V was clipped by 3 bases and J by 1 base, with 7 bases between them. CDR3 residues: CASSAPGNTEAFF. The CDR3, as DNA: TGTGCCAGCAGCGCCCCCGGGAACACTGAAGCTTTCTTT. The variable domain in full, completed from reference TRBV9 and TRBJ1-1, reads DSGVTQTPKHLITATGQRVTLRCSPRSGDLSVYWYQQSLDQGLQFLIQYYNGEERAKGNILERFSAQQFPDLHSELNLSSLELGDSALYFCASSAPGNTEAFFGQGTRLTVV.

This chain joins TRBV4-3 and TRBJ1-5, with TRBD1 as a possible D gene (6 bases). The CDR3 is made up of 15 amino acids. The V and J ends lost 0 bases and 4 bases respectively, with 10 bases between them. Germline V gene sequence: CDR1 LGHNA, CDR2 YSLEER. The DNA for the CDR3 is TGCGCCAGCAGCCAAGACGGAGGGGGGAATCAGCCCCAGCATTTT. This encodes CASSQDGGGNQPQHF.

The rearrangement joins TRBV4-1 to TRBJ2-2; 7 nucleotides align to TRBD2. Trimming took 1 base from V and 3 from J; bases not matched to a gene: 8. Germline values: CDR1 MGHRA, CDR2 YSYEKL. The CDR3 totals 17 residues. CDR3 bases: TGCGCCAGCAGCCAAGTCGCGTCTAGCGGATACACCGGGGAGCTGTTTTTT. It encodes CASSQVASSGYTGELFF.